This entry features one TCR beta chain sequence. This specimen belongs to a study of blood T cell repertoires in COVID-19. Study context: PBMCs, B-cell-depleted T cells, or T cells were the source of the cDNA or gDNA that made up the material.

V gave up 2 bases and J gave up 8 bases, with 12 bases separating them. This CDR3 region has 14 residues. Germline CDR1 reads MNHNY; CDR2 reads SVGAGI (reference sequence). Authors' methods: Amplification of reference gene primers was used by the study to estimate nucleated cell counts. Repertoires were generated with immunoSEQ multiplex PCR, while TCRdb's copy carries only in-frame clones and drops some. That table supplies the V and J calls and clone size; D and trimming were determined from the DNA. The sample holds around 72,000 clones, 82% seen once. V and J are TRBV6-6 and TRBJ1-4; D may be TRBD1 (6 bases). Material: peripheral blood. The sequence was obtained from a human donor in a cohort sampled during active COVID-19. The CDR3 DNA follows: TGTGCCAGCAGTTACGACAGGAGTTACGAAAAACTGTTTTTT. Translated: CASSYDRSYEKLFF.